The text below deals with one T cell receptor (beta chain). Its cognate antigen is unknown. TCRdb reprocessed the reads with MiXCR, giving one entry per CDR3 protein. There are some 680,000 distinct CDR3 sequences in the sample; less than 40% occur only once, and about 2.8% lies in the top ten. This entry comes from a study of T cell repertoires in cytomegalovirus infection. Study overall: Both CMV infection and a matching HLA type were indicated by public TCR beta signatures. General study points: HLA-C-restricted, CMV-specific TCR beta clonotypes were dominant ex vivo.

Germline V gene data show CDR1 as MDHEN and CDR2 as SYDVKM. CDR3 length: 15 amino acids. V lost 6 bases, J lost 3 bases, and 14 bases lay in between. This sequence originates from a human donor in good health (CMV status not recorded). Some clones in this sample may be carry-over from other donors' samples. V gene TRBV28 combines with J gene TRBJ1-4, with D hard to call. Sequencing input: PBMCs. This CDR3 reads CASRSEGLANEKLFF. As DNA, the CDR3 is TGTGCCAGCAGGTCCGAAGGACTGGCTAATGAAAAACTGTTTTTT. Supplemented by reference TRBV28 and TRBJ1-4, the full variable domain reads DVKVTQSSRYLVKRTGEKVFLECVQDMDHENMFWYRQDPGLGLRLIYFSYDVKMKEKGDIPEGYSVSREKKERFSLILESASTNQTSMYLCASRSEGLANEKLFFGSGTQLSVL.